These T cell receptor beta chains were read from a single sample in a study of molecular identifiers for immune sequencing clone quantification. TCRdb processed the PCR reads anew with MiXCR; each CDR3 protein has one entry. In the table there are 250,000 to 350,000 distinct CDR3 sequences, about 20% of which are singletons. What was sequenced was naive CD8+ T cells from blood, with Jurkat cell RNA spiked in. The receptors shown here come from a human donor in good health. Some libraries in this study had Jurkat cell RNA spiked in. Both conserved end residues are trimmed from each CDR3. Fields, in order: D gene, clone size, V gene, J gene, CDR3 protein. The D gene is left open where the match is weak. The size entry is marked missing in some rows and otherwise reads once, few, many or a size class.

NA	many	TRBV4-1	TRBJ1-4	ASSQDFWGSREKLF
NA	many	TRBV7-9	TRBJ2-2	ASSSPANTGELF
TRBD1	few	TRBV7-9	TRBJ2-7	ASSWGTGKAYEQY
TRBD2	many	TRBV11-2	TRBJ2-1	ASSYGTSGGYEQF
NA	once	TRBV4-2	TRBJ2-6	ASSQVQFSGANVLT
TRBD1	NA	TRBV7-9	TRBJ1-1	ASNRQGIGTEAF
NA	NA	TRBV27	TRBJ2-1	ASSDNYLDEQF
NA	many	TRBV5-1	TRBJ2-5	ASRPDGGQETQY
NA	many	TRBV5-1	TRBJ2-5	ASSGDWDQETQY
TRBD2	NA	TRBV3-1	TRBJ2-3	ASSPKIRAGVTDTQY
TRBD1	many	TRBV27	TRBJ2-7	ASRSTGGLYEQY
NA	NA	TRBV14	TRBJ1-4	ASSPYAVPNEKLL
TRBD1	few	TRBV4-1	TRBJ2-7	ASSQDETGGYYEQY
TRBD2	many	TRBV29-1	TRBJ2-7	SVEGWLAGVYEQY
NA	many	TRBV7-9	TRBJ1-4	ASGDSQEEKLF
NA	many	TRBV29-1	TRBJ1-1	SVEYWGSAF
TRBD2	many	TRBV29-1	TRBJ2-1	SVERRLAGGGPEQF
NA	few	TRBV4-1	TRBJ2-7	ASSQPTTYEQY
TRBD1	many	TRBV4-1	TRBJ2-2	ASSQDAATGARTGELF
NA	many	TRBV6-2/TRBV6-3	TRBJ1-1	ASSHREWSNTEAF
TRBD1	many	TRBV5-6	TRBJ1-2	ASSYDTRGTNYGYT
NA	NA	TRBV19	TRBJ2-1	ASSILQTPYNEQF
TRBD1	many	TRBV11-2	TRBJ2-1	ASSNPGTGAGNEQF
NA	many	TRBV3-1	TRBJ2-5	ASSQDSGTQETQY
TRBD1	few	TRBV12-3/TRBV12-4	TRBJ1-1	ASSSGDSLSSAEAF